A single sample is the source of the 7 T cell receptor beta chains below, sequenced in a study of shared clonotypes between healthy human individuals. Data came from immunoSEQ multiplex PCR; TCRdb stores just in-frame clones and leaves some out. The profile covers over a million clones, with approximately 98% appearing a single time and around 0.45% taken by the ten largest. Input material: naive CD4+ T cells sorted from blood. Subset defined: CD45RA+ positively selected. These receptors were obtained from a man aged 25 to 45 in good health.

This chain's CDR3 is CASSSTGGATDTQYF. The CDR3 bases are TGTGCCAGCAGCTCCACGGGAGGGGCCACAGATACGCAGTATTTT. The J gene is TRBJ2-3, the V gene TRBV6-5; 8 bases map to TRBD2. CDR1 is MNHEY and CDR2 is SVGAGI in the germline V gene. This CDR3 has 15 residues. V lost 6 bases to trimming and J lost 2 bases; unmatched junction nucleotides: 7.

The chain employs TRBV28 and TRBJ2-7; tentatively, D is TRBD2 (5 bases). Looked up from germline, CDR1 is MDHEN and CDR2 is SYDVKM. Trimming took 4 bases from V and 2 from J, leaving 9 bases between them. This CDR3 contains 13 residues. The CDR3 DNA is TGTGCCAGCAGTTCGGAGGTGACCTACGAGCAGTACTTC. This encodes CASSSEVTYEQYF.

In DNA, the CDR3 is TGTGCCTGGAGTGTAGGGGGACAGGGGGACTACGAGCAGTACTTC. Encoded protein: CAWSVGGQGDYEQYF. This chain joins TRBV30 and TRBJ2-7; TRBD1 matches 11 bases. This CDR3 is 15 amino acids long. Trimming cost V 0 bases and J 3 bases; bases outside gene matches: 4. Germline values: CDR1 GTSNPN, CDR2 SVGIG (reference sequence).

The J gene is TRBJ1-5, the V gene TRBV7-9, with D perhaps matching TRBD1 (5 bases). Trimming cost V 2 bases and J 4 bases, with 9 bases left between them. This CDR3 has 14 amino acids. The germline V gene encodes CDR1 SEHNR and CDR2 FQNEAQ (reference sequence). The CDR3 nucleotides read TGTGCCAGCAGCTTAAAGGGGCGGAATCAGCCCCAGCATTTT. This encodes CASSLKGRNQPQHF.

The chain joins TRBV15 to TRBJ2-7; D not certain. The germline CDR1 and CDR2 sequences are LNHNV and YYDKDF (reference sequence). Trimming cost V 1 base and J 0 bases, with 10 bases left between them. The CDR3 contains 15 residues. The CDR3 coding sequence is TGTGCCACCAGCAGAGGTTCCGGGTCCTCCTACGAGCAGTACTTC. It encodes CATSRGSGSSYEQYF.

The chain has TRBV11-3 and TRBJ1-2; D might be TRBD1 (6 bases). The CDR3 is made up of 13 amino acids. CDR1 is SGHNT, CDR2 YENEEA, per germline. The V end lost 4 bases, the J end lost 5 bases, and 11 bases lay between the germline ends. The CDR3 here is CASSSRGCYGYTF. The CDR3 DNA sequence: TGTGCCAGCAGCTCCAGGGGCTGTTATGGCTACACCTTC.

The rearrangement joins TRBV11-2 to TRBJ1-1, with 8 nucleotides matching TRBD1. Germline CDR1 SGHAT, CDR2 FQNNGV. The CDR3 spans 15 residues. The junction had 5 bases not matched to a gene; V was cut back by 1 base and J by 4 bases. The CDR3 DNA reads as TGTGCCAGCAGCTTAGGACAGGGGATAATCACTGAAGCTTTCTTT. As protein: CASSLGQGIITEAFF.